The 6 T cell receptor beta chains presented below share a single source sample, sequenced in a study of cytomegalovirus exposure and HLA in healthy donors. Amplification used 60 Vbeta primers and 13 Jbeta primers. The protocol was immunoSEQ multiplex PCR, while the TCRdb copy is restricted to in-frame clones and leaves out a portion. The data show some 180,000 clones, around 80% seen once. The material sequenced was PBMCs. Source of these receptors: a woman in her 30s in good health and CMV-seropositive.

This clone was counted a few times. The V and J genes are TRBV19 and TRBJ1-2, with D possibly being TRBD1 (6 bases). Trimming pared 0 bases from V and 3 bases from J, leaving 17 bases between. This CDR3 has 17 amino acids. Germline assignment: CDR1 LNHDA and CDR2 SQIVND (reference sequence). The CDR3 bases are TGTGCCAGTAGTATAGATCCCCGGGGGGCGTCAGACTATGGCTACACCTTC. This gives the protein CASSIDPRGASDYGYTF.

The V gene is TRBV7-9, the J gene TRBJ2-2, with D possibly matching TRBD1 (6 bases). The CDR3 is 13 residues long. V was clipped by 6 bases and J by 5 bases, with 10 bases between them. From germline, CDR1 is SEHNR and CDR2 FQNEAQ (reference sequence). The CDR3 spells CASSPTGTGELFF. In nucleotides, the CDR3 is TGTGCCAGCAGTCCAACAGGGACCGGGGAGCTGTTTTTT.

The genes are TRBV29-1 and TRBJ2-7; D perhaps matches TRBD2 (6 bases). CDR1 SQVTM and CDR2 ANQGSEA come from the germline V gene. The CDR3 length is 14 residues. V dropped 6 bases and J dropped 5 bases, with 20 bases sitting between them. The CDR3 coding sequence is TGCAGCGTGAGGGAACGGGGGTGGGGTGACGAGCAGTACTTC. Amino acid sequence: CSVRERGWGDEQYF.

This sequence joins TRBV10-1 and TRBJ2-3; a weak D match, TRBD2 (5 bases). This CDR3 is built from 14 residues. V was pared by 11 bases and J by 8 bases, with 23 bases between. CDR1 is WNHNN, CDR2 SYGVQD, per germline (reference sequence). The CDR3 bases are TGCGCCTCCGAGGACGAGGGCGGGTCTGGTACGCAGTATTTT. Translation: CASEDEGGSGTQYF.

This chain links TRBV5-1 with TRBJ1-3; 7 positions match TRBD1. V lost 0 bases and J lost 3; bases outside the gene matches: 3. CDR3 length equals 15 residues. The germline gives CDR1 SGHRS, CDR2 YFSETQ. CDR3 region: CASSLDTGVGNTIYF. DNA of the CDR3: TGCGCCAGCAGCTTGGATACAGGGGTTGGAAACACCATATATTTT.

The gene calls are TRBV4-2 and TRBJ2-1; D perhaps matches TRBD2 (7 bases). The CDR3 length is 16 residues. V lost 0 bases, J lost 7 bases, and 16 bases lay in between. Germline V gene sequence: CDR1 LGHNA, CDR2 YNFKEQ. CDR3 sequence reads: CASSQEERGAGNEQFF. Written as DNA, the CDR3 is TGTGCCAGCAGCCAAGAGGAACGGGGGGCCGGGAATGAGCAGTTCTTC.